This entry lists 3 T cell receptor beta chains sequenced from one sample in a study of cytomegalovirus exposure and HLA in healthy donors. The PCR employed 60 Vbeta primers together with 13 Jbeta primers. Data came from immunoSEQ multiplex PCR; TCRdb stores just in-frame clones and leaves some out. The sample yields under 100,000 clones, nearly 70% seen once. The specimen sequenced was PBMCs. Receptors were obtained from a woman between 50 and 59 years old in good health and CMV-seropositive.

The chain carries TRBV29-1 and TRBJ2-7; D gene unclear. The CDR3 consists of 13 residues. Germline V gene lookup returns CDR1 SQVTM and CDR2 ANQGSEA. The V end was cut by 6 bases, the J end by 0 bases, with 12 bases between. The CDR3 DNA follows: TGCAGCGTGACTCTGACTGGCTCCTACGAGCAGTACTTC. Amino acids: CSVTLTGSYEQYF.

The chain has TRBV2 and TRBJ1-5; 7 bases line up with TRBD1. Germline V lookup: CDR1 SNHLY, CDR2 FYNNEI. The J segment lost 1 base and the V segment lost 6 bases, leaving 9 bases of the junction unmatched. The CDR3 has 16 amino acids. CDR3 region: CASRDRPLGSNQPQHF. As DNA, the CDR3 is TGTGCCAGCAGGGACAGGCCCCTAGGGAGCAATCAGCCCCAGCATTTT.

The genes are TRBV4-1 and TRBJ1-4, with 7 bases aligning to TRBD1. The CDR3 extends over 15 amino acids. Germline V gives CDR1 MGHRA, CDR2 YSYEKL. V gave up 5 bases and J gave up 1 base; unmatched junction bases: 4. In nucleotides, the CDR3 is TGCGCCAGCAGCATACGACAGGGAACTAATGAAAAACTGTTTTTT. Its translation is CASSIRQGTNEKLFF.